The 7 T cell receptor beta chains in this list originate from one sample, sequenced in a study of blood T cell repertoires in COVID-19. Measured with immunoSEQ multiplex PCR; TCRdb has only the in-frame clones, and not every one. The sample lists approximately 150,000 clones, less than 90% occurring once. Specimen: PBMCs or T cells enriched from blood (not recorded which). Receptor source: a human donor with acute COVID-19. The donor label of this sample is uncertain.

This chain links TRBV6-6 with TRBJ1-3; perhaps TRBD1 as D (5 bases). Germline V CDR1 and CDR2: MNHNY, SVGAGI (reference sequence). The V end was cut by 6 bases, the J end by 0 bases, with 12 bases between. The CDR3 contains 15 residues. The CDR3 protein is CASSTTGSSGNTIYF. CDR3 nucleotide sequence: TGTGCCAGCAGCACCACAGGCAGCTCTGGAAACACCATATATTTT.

The genes are TRBV6-4 and TRBJ2-5, with D perhaps TRBD2 (6 bases). From germline, CDR1 is MRHNA and CDR2 SNTAGT. CDR3 length equals 15 residues. V lost 6 bases, J lost 1 base, and 15 bases lay in between. Here the CDR3 reads CASSRQLGGQETQYF. In DNA, the CDR3 is TGTGCCAGCAGCCGACAATTGGGGGGCCAAGAGACCCAGTACTTC.

CDR3 region: CAWTSTGVQETQYF. The CDR3, as DNA: TGTGCCTGGACCTCAACGGGGGTCCAAGAGACCCAGTACTTC. The chain has TRBV30 and TRBJ2-5; possibly TRBD2 for D (6 bases). From germline, CDR1 is GTSNPN and CDR2 SVGIG (reference sequence). There are 14 residues in the CDR3. The ends were cut back, 4 bases at V and 1 base at J, with 13 bases in the middle. Combining the CDR3 with reference TRBV30 and TRBJ2-5 gives the whole variable domain SQTIHQWPATLVQPVGSPLSLECTVEGTSNPNLYWYRQAAGRGLQLLFYSVGIGQISSEVPQNLSASRPQDRQFILSSKKLLLSDSGFYLCAWTSTGVQETQYFGPGTRLLVL.

The CDR3 coding sequence is TGTGCCAGCAGCCGACAGCAAGAGACCCAGTACTTC. It translates to CASSRQQETQYF. The chain has TRBV7-2 and TRBJ2-5; D perhaps matches TRBD1 (5 bases). Germline V lookup: CDR1 SGHTA, CDR2 FQGNSA. Trimming cost V 5 bases and J 2 bases, with 6 bases left between them. The CDR3 is 12 amino acids.

This clone has just one count. This sequence joins TRBV4-2 and TRBJ1-4, with TRBD1 identical over 12 bases. The CDR3 extends over 17 amino acids. The V and J ends lost 0 bases and 7 bases, in that order; junction bases with no gene match: 6. Germline CDR1 is LGHNA and CDR2 is YNFKEQ. CDR3 residues: CASSQDRGQGAGEKLFF. The CDR3 DNA reads TGTGCCAGCAGCCAAGATAGGGGACAGGGGGCCGGTGAAAAACTGTTTTTT.

The gene calls are TRBV5-1 and TRBJ1-2, with 7 bases identical to TRBD1. The CDR3 spans 13 residues. Per the germline V gene, CDR1 is SGHRS and CDR2 is YFSETQ. V trimming: 1 base; J trimming: 4 bases; junction bases outside the gene matches: 1. The CDR3 DNA reads TGCGCCAGCAGCTTGACAGGGGCCTATGGCTACACCTTC. Its protein is CASSLTGAYGYTF.

V and J are TRBV9 and TRBJ1-3, with TRBD1 matching over 7 bases. The CDR3 extends over 14 amino acids. The germline gives CDR1 SGDLS, CDR2 YYNGEE. The V segment lost 0 bases and the J segment 6 bases; nucleotides outside the gene matches: 3. DNA of the CDR3: TGTGCCAGCAGCGTAGTAGGGACAGAAAACACCATATATTTT. Protein: CASSVVGTENTIYF.